This paragraph reports one T cell receptor beta chain. These data are taken from a study of cytomegalovirus exposure and HLA in healthy donors. Profiling relied on immunoSEQ multiplex PCR, and the TCRdb table lists in-frame clones only, not all of them. Of under 300,000 clones detected, 90% appear once; the ten largest clones hold roughly 0.38%. This CDR3 has 15 amino acids. The junction had 11 bases not matched to a gene; V was cut back by 8 bases and J by 6 bases. In germline, CDR1 is SNHLY, CDR2 FYNNEI. Sequencing was done on a sample of PBMCs. This chain uses TRBV2 with TRBJ2-3; 10 bases align to TRBD2. The receptor was isolated from a woman aged 18-35 years in good health and CMV-seronegative. As DNA, the CDR3 is TGTGCCAGCGGAGGCACTAGCGGGGTTTTGGATACGCAGTATTTT. This translates into CASGGTSGVLDTQYF.